This T cell receptor (beta chain) was documented in a study of blood T cell repertoires in COVID-19. This clone was seen just once. The repertoire was sequenced with immunoSEQ multiplex PCR; TCRdb's copy has only in-frame clones and lacks some. The sample has about 380,000 clones, approximately 87% seen once; the top ten hold 1% to 1.5%. Trimming shortened V by 6 bases and J by 1 base, and 13 bases separated the two germline ends. The CDR3 totals 15 residues. CDR1 is MDHEN, CDR2 SYDVKM, per germline. The sequence was collected from a man aged 30 to 45 who had recovered from COVID-19. The material sequenced was PBMCs or T cells enriched from blood (not recorded which). This rearrangement joins TRBV28 to TRBJ1-5, with D tentatively TRBD1 (5 bases). As DNA, the CDR3 is TGTGCCAGCAGGGCTCAGGGCGGAAGCAATCAGCCCCAGCATTTT. Protein sequence: CASRAQGGSNQPQHF.